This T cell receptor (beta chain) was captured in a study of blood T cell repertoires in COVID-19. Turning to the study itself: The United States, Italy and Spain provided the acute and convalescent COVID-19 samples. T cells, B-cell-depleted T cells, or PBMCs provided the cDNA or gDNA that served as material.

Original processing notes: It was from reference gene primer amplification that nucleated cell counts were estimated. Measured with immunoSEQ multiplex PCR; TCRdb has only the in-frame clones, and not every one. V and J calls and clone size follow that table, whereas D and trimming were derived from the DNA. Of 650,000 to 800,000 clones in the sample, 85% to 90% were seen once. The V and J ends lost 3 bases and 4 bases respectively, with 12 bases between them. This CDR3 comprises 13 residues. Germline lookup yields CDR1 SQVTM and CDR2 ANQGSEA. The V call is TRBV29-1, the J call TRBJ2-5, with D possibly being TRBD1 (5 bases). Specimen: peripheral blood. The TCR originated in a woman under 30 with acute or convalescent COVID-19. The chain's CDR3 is CSVEGQGRETQYF. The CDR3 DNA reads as TGCAGCGTTGAGGGTCAGGGTCGAGAGACCCAGTACTTC.